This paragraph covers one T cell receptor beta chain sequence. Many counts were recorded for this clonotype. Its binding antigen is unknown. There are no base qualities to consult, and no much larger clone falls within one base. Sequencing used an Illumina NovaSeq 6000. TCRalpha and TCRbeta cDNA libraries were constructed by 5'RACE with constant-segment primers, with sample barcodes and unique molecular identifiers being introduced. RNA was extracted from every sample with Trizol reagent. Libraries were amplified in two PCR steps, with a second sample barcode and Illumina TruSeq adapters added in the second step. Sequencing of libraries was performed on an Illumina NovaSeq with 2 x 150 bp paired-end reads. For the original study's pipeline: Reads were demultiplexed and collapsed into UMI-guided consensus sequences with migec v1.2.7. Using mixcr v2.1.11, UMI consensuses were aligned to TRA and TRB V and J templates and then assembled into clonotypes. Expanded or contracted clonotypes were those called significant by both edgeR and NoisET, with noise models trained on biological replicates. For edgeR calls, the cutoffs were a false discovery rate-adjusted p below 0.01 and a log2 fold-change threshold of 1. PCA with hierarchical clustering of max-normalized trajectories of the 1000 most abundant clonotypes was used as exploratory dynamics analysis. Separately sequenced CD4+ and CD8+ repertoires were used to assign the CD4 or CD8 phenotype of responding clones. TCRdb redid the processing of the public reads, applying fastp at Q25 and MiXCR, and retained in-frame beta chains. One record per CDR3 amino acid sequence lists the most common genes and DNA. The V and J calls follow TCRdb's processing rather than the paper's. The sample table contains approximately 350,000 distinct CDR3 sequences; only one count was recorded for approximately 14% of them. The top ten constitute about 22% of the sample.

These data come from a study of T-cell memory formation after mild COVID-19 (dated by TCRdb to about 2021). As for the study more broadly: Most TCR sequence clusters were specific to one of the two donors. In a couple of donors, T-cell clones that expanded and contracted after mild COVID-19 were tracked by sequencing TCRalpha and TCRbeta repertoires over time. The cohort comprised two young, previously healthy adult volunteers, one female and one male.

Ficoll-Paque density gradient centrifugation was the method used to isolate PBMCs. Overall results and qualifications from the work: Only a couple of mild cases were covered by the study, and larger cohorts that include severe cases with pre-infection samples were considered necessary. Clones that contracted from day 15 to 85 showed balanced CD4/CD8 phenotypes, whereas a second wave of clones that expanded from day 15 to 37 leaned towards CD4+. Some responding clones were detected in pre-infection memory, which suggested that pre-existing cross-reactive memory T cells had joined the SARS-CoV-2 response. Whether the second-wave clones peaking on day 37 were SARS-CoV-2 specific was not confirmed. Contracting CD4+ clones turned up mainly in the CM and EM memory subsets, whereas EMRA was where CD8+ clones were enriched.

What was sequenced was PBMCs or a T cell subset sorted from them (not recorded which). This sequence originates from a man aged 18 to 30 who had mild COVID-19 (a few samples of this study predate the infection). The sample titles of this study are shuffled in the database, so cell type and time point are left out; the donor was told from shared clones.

The bases read TGCGCCAGCAGCCAAGATTGGGTCCTAAAGGGGGGCAATCAGCCCCAGCATTTT. The encoded protein is CASSQDWVLKGGNQPQHF. The receptor chain draws on TRBV4-3 and TRBJ1-5; possibly the D gene is TRBD1, per 6 matching bases. Looking up the germline V gene yields CDR1 LGHNA and CDR2 YSLEER. Trimming costs V 0 bases and J 2 bases, and their ends lie 17 bases apart. Measured from the cysteine to the phenylalanine, the CDR3 is 18 residues long. Here the CDR3 DNA is all that survives: 54 bases in frame from base 1.